This record looks at one T cell receptor beta chain sequence and its context. Its antigen is not yet known. One base away there is no much larger clone; base qualities are not given. V loses 3 bases of germline sequence and J loses 2 bases, and the interval between the two ends is 8 bases. From the germline V gene, CDR1 is KGHSH and CDR2 is LQKENI. Spanning cysteine to phenylalanine, the CDR3 consists of 14 amino acids. The read is trimmed to its CDR3 DNA, 42 bases read in frame from base 1. This specimen belongs to a study of siplizumab effects on memory and regulatory T cells (dated by TCRdb to between 2019 and 2020). Regarding the complete study: The study looked at the effect of siplizumab, an anti-CD2 antibody, on alloreactive T-cell subsets in allogeneic mixed lymphocyte reactions made from human PBMCs. General findings and caveats noted by the study authors: Siplizumab significantly reduced the cumulative frequency of alloreactive sequences traceable to unstimulated CD4+ memory T cells. Of the alloreactive CD4+ clones that could be mapped, the Treg-derived share averaged approximately 67% with siplizumab compared with roughly 25% in control reactions. Because sequences below about 10^-5 frequency were poorly captured, only a minor fraction of alloreactive clones could be mapped to unstimulated subsets. The suppressive function of proliferating Tregs from siplizumab cultures was not functionally confirmed. For roughly 75-97% of proliferating CD4+ or CD8+ clones, no naive or memory phenotype could be assigned. Unstimulated naive T cells appeared to be more diverse than memory T cells, and naive cells seemed to make a substantial contribution to the alloresponse.

The method was the immunoSEQ multiplex PCR assay. The deep sequencing platform assayed some 90,000 TCR templates per sample. Genomic DNA extracted from sorted T cells was used for TCRbeta CDR3 sequencing. In the source study's methods: The R programming language was used for clonal analysis of the TCRbeta CDR3 data. Unstimulated samples were compared with post-reaction CFSE-low samples to define alloreactive CD4+ and CD8+ clones. By matching sequences to the repertoires of sorted unstimulated Treg and non-Treg cells, each alloreactive CD4+ clone was assigned a regulatory or non-regulatory origin. TCRdb limited this immuneACCESS table to in-frame rearrangements with V and J called. A share of clones is missing; checked studies link under half to unresolved V genes, and the rest is unexplained. Clone size and the V and J calls come from that table; the DNA yielded D and trimming. In all, the sample holds 100,000 or so clones, and under 95% of those were seen once. Around 0.29% of the sample lies in the top ten.

Sorted unstimulated T cells, along with proliferating T cells recovered from mixed lymphocyte reactions, underwent TCRbeta CDR3 sequencing. Fresh whole blood from around 11 HLA-typed healthy donors was used to isolate PBMCs. The clonotype originates from a human donor in good health. The sequencing sample was made of CD4+ T cells sorted from blood. The rearrangement joined TRBV18 to TRBJ1-3, with the D gene uncertain. CDR3 region: CASSPNNAGNTIYF. The bases read TGTGCCAGCTCACCGAATAACGCTGGAAACACCATATATTTT.